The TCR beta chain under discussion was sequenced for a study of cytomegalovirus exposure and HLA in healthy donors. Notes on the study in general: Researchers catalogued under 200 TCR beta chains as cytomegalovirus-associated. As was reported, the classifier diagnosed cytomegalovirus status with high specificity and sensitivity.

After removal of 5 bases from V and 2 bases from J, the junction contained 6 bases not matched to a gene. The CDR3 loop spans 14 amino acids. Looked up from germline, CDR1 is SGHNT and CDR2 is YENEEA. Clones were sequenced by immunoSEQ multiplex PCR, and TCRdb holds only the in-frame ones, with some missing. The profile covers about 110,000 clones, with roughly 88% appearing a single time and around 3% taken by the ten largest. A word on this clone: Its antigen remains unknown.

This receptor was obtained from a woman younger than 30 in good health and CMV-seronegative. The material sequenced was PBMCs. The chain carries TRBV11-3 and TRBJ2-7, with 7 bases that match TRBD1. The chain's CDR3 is CASSITGAAYEQYF. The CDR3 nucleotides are TGTGCCAGCAGCATCACAGGGGCGGCCTACGAGCAGTACTTC. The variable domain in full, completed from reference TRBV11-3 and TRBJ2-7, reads EAGVVQSPRYKIIEKKQPVAFWCNPISGHNTLYWYLQNLGQGPELLIRYENEEAVDDSQLPKDRFSAERLKGVDSTLKIQPAELGDSAVYLCASSITGAAYEQYFGPGTRLTVT.